Listed below are T cell receptor beta chains from one sample, sequenced in a study of T cells in Graves' hyperthyroidism and ophthalmopathy. Each CDR3 protein is one row after TCRdb ran MiXCR on the multiplex PCR reads. The data hold roughly 560,000 distinct CDR3 sequences, with roughly 15% observed a single time. Sequencing input: blood. All receptors derive from a middle-aged woman with Graves' ophthalmopathy. Both conserved end residues are part of each CDR3. A D gene is named only where the DNA matches it firmly. Part of the rows lack a size; the others show once, few, many or a class for expanded clones.

j_call d_call v_call clone_size cdr3_nt cdr3_aa
TRBJ1-4 TRBD1 TRBV28 many TGTGCCAGCAGTTCCCCCGGGGGACAGGGTGGTGAAAAACTGTTTTTT CASSSPGGQGGEKLFF
TRBJ2-7 TRBD2 TRBV11-2 NA TGTGCCAGCAGCTCCCGGGGGGGGACTAGCGGGAACTTCGAGCAGTACTTC CASSSRGGTSGNFEQYF
TRBJ2-5 NA TRBV4-1 many TGCGCCAGCAGCCAAGTTCTTTCGGACCAAGAGACCCAGTACTTC CASSQVLSDQETQYF
TRBJ2-5 TRBD2 TRBV20-1 many TGCAGTGCTAGGGCGTCGGGACTAGAAGAGACCCAGTACTTC CSARASGLEETQYF
TRBJ1-1 TRBD1 TRBV6-5 many TGTGCCAGCAGTTACGGGCAGGGGGTCGCTGAAGCTTTCTTT CASSYGQGVAEAFF
TRBJ2-2 TRBD2 TRBV28 many TGTGCCAGCAACTTAGCGGGAGTCACCGGGGAGCTGTTTTTT CASNLAGVTGELFF
TRBJ2-2 TRBD1 TRBV11-2 few TGTGCCAGCAGGCGCAGGACAGGAGAAGGAATAGCCGGGGAGCTGTTTTTT CASRRRTGEGIAGELFF
TRBJ1-3 NA TRBV19 few TGTGCCAGTAGTATAGATCTCCTCACTAGGGGCCGTCCTGGAAACACCATATATTTT CASSIDLLTRGRPGNTIYF
TRBJ2-7 NA TRBV6-1 few TGTGCCAGCAGGTCCGGGACACCCTACGAGCAGTACTTC CASRSGTPYEQYF
TRBJ2-5 TRBD2 TRBV4-1 many TGCGCCAGCAGCCAAGCGCCAGCGGGAGGAGGTACCCAAGAGACCCAGTACTTC CASSQAPAGGGTQETQYF
TRBJ2-6 NA TRBV28 NA TGTGCCAGTGCCGGGGCCTCTGGGGCCAACGTCCTGACTTTC CASAGASGANVLTF
TRBJ1-2 NA TRBV6-1 many TGTGCCAGCACCTTCGACGGGCGAGGGCCGGATGGCTACACCTTC CASTFDGRGPDGYTF
TRBJ2-7 NA TRBV5-1 many TGCGCCAGCAGCTTCGAGATAAGCTCCTACGAGCAGTACTTC CASSFEISSYEQYF
TRBJ1-5 NA TRBV19 many TGTGCCAGTAGTAGGACAGATCAGCCCCAGCATTTT CASSRTDQPQHF
TRBJ1-2 NA TRBV20-1 NA TGCAGTGCTTACAGGGTCCGGGACTATGGCTACACCTTC CSAYRVRDYGYTF
TRBJ1-3 NA TRBV12-3/TRBV12-4 many TGTGCCAGCAGCACAGGGAGCAAATCTGGAAACACCATATATTTT CASSTGSKSGNTIYF
TRBJ1-2 NA TRBV29-1 NA TGCAGCGTTGAAGTAATAGAACAGGGTGATGGCTACACCTTC CSVEVIEQGDGYTF
TRBJ2-4 NA TRBV7-8 many TGTGCCAGCAGCTTAGTGAGACCGGGGACCAAAAACATTCAGTACTTC CASSLVRPGTKNIQYF
TRBJ2-7 TRBD2 TRBV15 many TGTGCCACCAGCAGAGATCAGGGAGGGTCCTACGAGCAGTACTTC CATSRDQGGSYEQYF
TRBJ1-1 NA TRBV3-1 many TGTGCCAGCAGCCAAGATGCCCTAGGGGGAGAAGGAGCTTTCTTT CASSQDALGGEGAFF
TRBJ2-7 TRBD2 TRBV30 many TGTGCCTGGAGTTCTAGCGGGAGGGGCGAGCAGTACTTC CAWSSSGRGEQYF
TRBJ1-2 NA TRBV29-1 many TGCAGCGTTGGTCCTCTGGACAGAGGAGGCTACACCTTC CSVGPLDRGGYTF
TRBJ2-7 NA TRBV28 many TGTGCCAGCAGCAAAGACTCCCGGGGATACGAGCAGTACTTC CASSKDSRGYEQYF
TRBJ1-5 NA TRBV15 few TGTGCCACCAGCAGAGATTTTTGGGGCGGTCAGCCCCAGCATTTT CATSRDFWGGQPQHF
TRBJ1-1 NA TRBV24-1 many TGTGCCACCAGTGACTCGAACCCGGGTACTGAAGCTTTCTTT CATSDSNPGTEAFF
TRBJ2-7 TRBD1 TRBV6-1 many TGTGCCAGCAGAGGGAGCCGGACAGGTAGCTCCTACGAGCAGTACTTC CASRGSRTGSSYEQYF
TRBJ2-7 NA TRBV29-1 many TGCAGCGTTCAAAGAGGGCCCTACGAGCAGTACTTC CSVQRGPYEQYF
TRBJ2-5 NA TRBV6-5 few TGTGCCAGCAGTTACTCGACCGGCATTGGTGAGACCCAGTACTTC CASSYSTGIGETQYF